The clone carrying this T cell receptor beta chain has just a few counts. The antigen remains unidentified. These data originate in a study of T cells after yellow fever vaccination. Study outcomes and limitations: Subsequent to the booster, the majority of primary-vaccination clones reappeared (roughly 97% CD4, roughly 90% CD8).

TCRdb ran MiXCR on the 5' RACE reads and lists one entry per CDR3 protein. The sample lists roughly 70,000 distinct CDR3 sequences; just under 8% were seen once. Germline CDR1 LGHNA, CDR2 YSLEER. V was trimmed by 1 base and J by 6 bases, leaving 22 bases between them. The CDR3 is 18 residues long. This chain connects TRBV4-3 to TRBJ2-1; D gene ambiguous. The sample was CD8+ T cells sorted from PBMCs, taken on the day of the yellow fever booster vaccination. The TCR comes from a man aged 25-45 years who received the YFV17D yellow fever vaccine. The CDR3 is CASSQAGLDQLGPNEQFF. CDR3 DNA: TGCGCCAGCAGCCAAGCGGGCCTCGACCAATTGGGCCCCAATGAGCAGTTCTTC.